The clone carrying this T cell receptor beta chain has more than one count but fewer than ten. These data belong to a study of blood T cell repertoires in COVID-19. Sequencing used immunoSEQ multiplex PCR; TCRdb keeps in-frame clones, though not all of them. Here the sample spans 130,000 or so clones, around 84% being singletons. The sequence derives from a woman aged 60 to 75 with acute or convalescent COVID-19. The sequenced material came from peripheral blood.

CDR3 DNA: TGTGCCAGCAGTGGCGGGTACTATGGCTACACCTTC. This translates into CASSGGYYGYTF. This sequence joins TRBV6-6 and TRBJ1-2; D is uncertain. This CDR3 has 12 amino acids. V gave up 5 bases and J gave up 3 bases, with 7 bases separating them. Germline-derived CDR1 and CDR2 are MNHNY and SVGAGI (reference sequence).